The TCR beta chain described here comes from a study of T cell repertoires in cytomegalovirus infection. This clonotype was picked up one time. Because the CDR3 is missing its conserved closing phenylalanine or tryptophan, this is likely a read error. The DNA is left out, because the CDR3 cannot be placed on it with certainty; the CDR3 is given as TCRdb lists it. The CDR3 totals 15 residues, both ends included. Germline CDR1 reads SGHTA; CDR2 reads FQGNSA. From the reads, TCRdb called clonotypes with MiXCR, one entry per CDR3 protein. The table includes more than 150,000 distinct CDR3 sequences, about 21% detected once.

The V and J genes are TRBV7-2 and TRBJ1-5; the D call in the table, TRBD1, was not verified against the DNA. Sample: PBMCs. This receptor was identified in a human donor in good health (CMV status not recorded). Some clones in this sample may be carry-over from other donors' samples. CDR3 protein: CASRIFGAGNQPQHG.